The sample holds one count of the clone carrying this T cell receptor beta chain. Its matching antigen is unknown. Here immunoSEQ multiplex PCR was the method, and the copy in TCRdb shows in-frame clones only, minus some. The table shows fewer than 250,000 clones, with approximately 80% occurring only once. The sample originates from a study of cytomegalovirus exposure and HLA in healthy donors. At the level of the study: A subsequent analysis stated that the 100 to 150 validation repertoires were run on the same platform as the approximately 700 first-cohort repertoires.

General observations from the study: A list of about 180 TCR beta chains associated with cytomegalovirus was given. The tendency of first-cohort TCR clusters to co-occur in the roughly 130 validation repertoires emerged from a later analysis. Cytomegalovirus status was reportedly diagnosed by the classifier with high specificity and sensitivity.

This TCR came from a woman in her 30s in good health and CMV-seropositive. The sequencing sample was made of PBMCs.

The CDR3 sequence: CASSFQGGKQPQHF. CDR3 in DNA: TGTGCCAGCAGCTTCCAGGGGGGTAAGCAGCCCCAGCATTTT. The rearrangement uses TRBV11-3 and TRBJ1-5, with 7 bases fitting TRBD1. The CDR3 totals 14 residues. CDR1 SGHNT and CDR2 YENEEA come from the germline V gene. The J segment lost 7 bases and the V segment lost 3 bases, leaving 6 bases of the junction unmatched.